Listed below are T cell receptor beta chains from one sample, sequenced in a study of blood T cell repertoires in COVID-19. Only in-frame clones appear in the TCRdb table, and some are missing; sequencing was by immunoSEQ multiplex PCR. The sample includes nearly 300,000 clones, around 88% seen only once; the top ten take 6.9%. Sequences were obtained from peripheral blood. The receptors shown here come from a woman aged 30 to 39 who had recovered from COVID-19. Both conserved end residues are part of each CDR3. D genes are given only for firm matches. Clone size appears in some rows only: once, few, many, or a class for an expanded clone.

d_call: TRBD1
j_call: TRBJ2-5
cdr3_length: 14
clone_size: .
v_call: TRBV28
cdr3_aa: CASSKQGLGETQYF
cdr3_nt: TGTGCCAGCAGTAAACAGGGGTTAGGGGAGACCCAGTACTTC

d_call: TRBD1
j_call: TRBJ2-1
cdr3_length: 13
clone_size: .
v_call: TRBV29-1
cdr3_aa: CSAFGDRGDEQFF
cdr3_nt: TGCAGCGCTTTCGGGGACAGGGGCGATGAGCAGTTCTTC

d_call: .
j_call: TRBJ1-2
cdr3_length: 14
clone_size: .
v_call: TRBV10-2
cdr3_aa: CASSEMLGALGYTF
cdr3_nt: TGCGCCAGCAGTGAAATGTTGGGGGCGTTGGGCTACACCTTC

d_call: .
j_call: TRBJ1-4
cdr3_length: 16
clone_size: .
v_call: TRBV3-1/TRBV3-2
cdr3_aa: CASSPRGGSYNEKLFF
cdr3_nt: TGTGCCAGCAGCCCCCGCGGCGGCAGCTATAATGAAAAACTGTTTTTT

d_call: TRBD1
j_call: TRBJ2-7
cdr3_length: 19
clone_size: .
v_call: TRBV6-4
cdr3_aa: CASSGDVKGQVGIHYEQYF
cdr3_nt: TGTGCCAGCAGTGGGGACGTTAAGGGACAGGTAGGGATACACTACGAGCAGTACTTC

d_call: TRBD2
j_call: TRBJ2-5
cdr3_length: 14
clone_size: .
v_call: TRBV5-4
cdr3_aa: CASSFRGGEETQYF
cdr3_nt: TGTGCCAGCAGCTTCCGGGGGGGAGAAGAGACCCAGTACTTC

d_call: TRBD2
j_call: TRBJ2-3
cdr3_length: 13
clone_size: .
v_call: TRBV29-1
cdr3_aa: CSVASGSTDTQYF
cdr3_nt: TGCAGCGTTGCTAGCGGTAGCACAGATACGCAGTATTTT

d_call: .
j_call: TRBJ1-5
cdr3_length: 12
clone_size: .
v_call: TRBV12-3/TRBV12-4
cdr3_aa: CASSLFLQPQHF
cdr3_nt: TGTGCCAGCAGTTTATTTCTTCAGCCCCAGCATTTT

d_call: TRBD2
j_call: TRBJ2-3
cdr3_length: 16
clone_size: .
v_call: TRBV7-2
cdr3_aa: CASSLAASGGVGTQYF
cdr3_nt: TGTGCCAGCAGCTTAGCGGCTAGCGGGGGGGTGGGTACGCAGTATTTT

d_call: TRBD1
j_call: TRBJ1-1
cdr3_length: 16
clone_size: .
v_call: TRBV7-9
cdr3_aa: CASSHRQGALFTEAFF
cdr3_nt: TGTGCCAGCAGCCACCGACAGGGGGCCTTGTTCACTGAAGCTTTCTTT

d_call: .
j_call: TRBJ1-2
cdr3_length: 14
clone_size: .
v_call: TRBV6-5
cdr3_aa: CATIRGTFGNGYTF
cdr3_nt: TGTGCCACCATCCGGGGGACCTTCGGAAATGGCTACACCTTC

d_call: .
j_call: TRBJ1-4
cdr3_length: 15
clone_size: .
v_call: TRBV28
cdr3_aa: CASSRQGATNEKLFF
cdr3_nt: TGTGCCAGCAGCCGGCAGGGCGCAACTAATGAAAAACTGTTTTTT

d_call: TRBD1
j_call: TRBJ1-5
cdr3_length: 15
clone_size: .
v_call: TRBV27
cdr3_aa: CASSPIPGQPRPQHF
cdr3_nt: TGTGCCAGCAGTCCCATTCCGGGACAGCCACGGCCCCAGCATTTT

d_call: TRBD1
j_call: TRBJ1-2
cdr3_length: 15
clone_size: .
v_call: TRBV6-5
cdr3_aa: CASSYGDSSNYGYTF
cdr3_nt: TGTGCCAGCAGTTACGGGGACAGTTCTAACTATGGCTACACCTTC

d_call: .
j_call: TRBJ2-3
cdr3_length: 15
clone_size: .
v_call: TRBV19
cdr3_aa: CASSIGRPSTDTQYF
cdr3_nt: TGTGCCAGTAGTATTGGCCGTCCTAGCACAGATACGCAGTATTTT

d_call: .
j_call: TRBJ2-3
cdr3_length: 15
clone_size: .
v_call: TRBV28
cdr3_aa: CASSFRGARTDTQYF
cdr3_nt: TGTGCCAGCAGTTTCCGGGGGGCCCGCACAGATACGCAGTATTTT

d_call: .
j_call: TRBJ1-5
cdr3_length: 15
clone_size: .
v_call: TRBV28
cdr3_aa: CASTKSGGLDQPQHF
cdr3_nt: TGTGCCAGCACCAAATCCGGGGGACTTGATCAGCCCCAGCATTTT

d_call: .
j_call: TRBJ1-4
cdr3_length: 13
clone_size: .
v_call: TRBV5-6
cdr3_aa: CASSFVVNEKLFF
cdr3_nt: TGTGCCAGCAGCTTCGTAGTCAATGAAAAACTGTTTTTT

d_call: TRBD2
j_call: TRBJ2-1
cdr3_length: 19
clone_size: .
v_call: TRBV28
cdr3_aa: CASSGLTSGGYSSYNEQFF
cdr3_nt: TGTGCCAGCAGTGGCCTTACTAGCGGGGGCTACAGCTCCTACAATGAGCAGTTCTTC

d_call: TRBD2
j_call: TRBJ2-3
cdr3_length: 16
clone_size: .
v_call: TRBV19
cdr3_aa: CASSNRGGSSTDTQYF
cdr3_nt: TGTGCCAGTAGCAATCGGGGGGGCAGCAGCACAGATACGCAGTATTTT

d_call: TRBD2
j_call: TRBJ2-5
cdr3_length: 18
clone_size: .
v_call: TRBV6-2/TRBV6-3
cdr3_aa: CASSSRVMVAGFPETQYF
cdr3_nt: TGTGCCAGCAGTTCCCGGGTCATGGTAGCGGGGTTCCCAGAGACCCAGTACTTC

d_call: TRBD1
j_call: TRBJ1-2
cdr3_length: 13
clone_size: .
v_call: TRBV6-6
cdr3_aa: CASSLGQNYGYTF
cdr3_nt: TGTGCCAGCAGCCTGGGACAGAACTATGGCTACACCTTC

d_call: TRBD1
j_call: TRBJ1-2
cdr3_length: 14
clone_size: .
v_call: TRBV5-4
cdr3_aa: CASSWPGQGHGYTF
cdr3_nt: TGTGCCAGCAGCTGGCCGGGACAGGGGCATGGCTACACCTTC

d_call: .
j_call: TRBJ2-7
cdr3_length: 13
clone_size: .
v_call: TRBV5-1
cdr3_aa: CASSQGQTYEQYF
cdr3_nt: TGCGCCAGCAGCCAGGGACAAACCTACGAGCAGTACTTC

d_call: .
j_call: TRBJ2-2
cdr3_length: 15
clone_size: .
v_call: TRBV4-2
cdr3_aa: CASSQEQGGTGELFF
cdr3_nt: TGTGCCAGCAGCCAAGAACAGGGTGGCACCGGGGAGCTGTTTTTT

d_call: .
j_call: TRBJ2-1
cdr3_length: 13
clone_size: .
v_call: TRBV3-1/TRBV3-2
cdr3_aa: CASSQLASNEQFF
cdr3_nt: TGTGCCAGCAGCCAACTAGCCTCCAATGAGCAGTTCTTC

d_call: .
j_call: TRBJ2-1
cdr3_length: 16
clone_size: .
v_call: TRBV5-1
cdr3_aa: CASSLPAGRPGTEQFF
cdr3_nt: TGCGCCAGCAGCTTGCCGGCGGGTCGGCCTGGTACGGAGCAGTTCTTC

d_call: TRBD1
j_call: TRBJ2-7
cdr3_length: 16
clone_size: .
v_call: TRBV5-1
cdr3_aa: CASSGSGQPSRNEQYF
cdr3_nt: TGCGCCAGCAGCGGCTCGGGACAGCCTAGTCGCAACGAGCAGTACTTC

d_call: .
j_call: TRBJ2-1
cdr3_length: 16
clone_size: .
v_call: TRBV7-9
cdr3_aa: CASSAGQFSSYNEQFF
cdr3_nt: TGTGCCAGCAGCGCGGGACAGTTCTCCTCCTACAATGAGCAGTTCTTC

d_call: .
j_call: TRBJ2-3
cdr3_length: 16
clone_size: .
v_call: TRBV9
cdr3_aa: CASSIHGGAPTDTQYF
cdr3_nt: TGTGCCAGCAGCATCCATGGCGGGGCCCCCACAGATACGCAGTATTTT

d_call: .
j_call: TRBJ1-5
cdr3_length: 16
clone_size: .
v_call: TRBV6-1
cdr3_aa: CASSATGLGVGQPQHF
cdr3_nt: TGTGCCAGCAGTGCCACAGGGTTGGGAGTAGGGCAGCCCCAGCATTTT

d_call: .
j_call: TRBJ1-1
cdr3_length: 10
clone_size: .
v_call: TRBV20-1
cdr3_aa: CSALDIEAFF
cdr3_nt: TGCAGTGCTCTCGACATAGAAGCTTTCTTT

d_call: TRBD1
j_call: TRBJ2-7
cdr3_length: 13
clone_size: .
v_call: TRBV5-1
cdr3_aa: CASSRQGAYEQYF
cdr3_nt: TGCGCCAGCAGCCGACAGGGGGCCTACGAGCAGTACTTC

d_call: TRBD2
j_call: TRBJ2-5
cdr3_length: 16
clone_size: .
v_call: TRBV7-9
cdr3_aa: CASSLPGLRNQETQYF
cdr3_nt: TGTGCCAGCAGCCTCCCGGGACTAAGAAACCAAGAGACCCAGTACTTC

d_call: TRBD2
j_call: TRBJ2-2
cdr3_length: 18
clone_size: .
v_call: TRBV4-3
cdr3_aa: CASSQALIERGETGELFF
cdr3_nt: TGCGCCAGCAGCCAAGCTCTTATTGAGCGGGGGGAAACCGGGGAGCTGTTTTTT

d_call: .
j_call: TRBJ2-6
cdr3_length: 15
clone_size: once
v_call: TRBV6-5
cdr3_aa: CASRIHGSGANVLTF
cdr3_nt: TGTGCCAGCAGGATACATGGCTCTGGGGCCAACGTCCTGACTTTC

d_call: .
j_call: TRBJ1-1
cdr3_length: 15
clone_size: .
v_call: TRBV28
cdr3_aa: CASSEQGSGSTEAFF
cdr3_nt: TGTGCCAGCAGTGAACAGGGAAGTGGGAGCACTGAAGCTTTCTTT

d_call: .
j_call: TRBJ2-1
cdr3_length: 13
clone_size: once
v_call: TRBV18
cdr3_aa: CASSRDFYNEQFF
cdr3_nt: TGTGCCAGCTCGCGGGACTTCTACAATGAGCAGTTCTTC

d_call: TRBD2
j_call: TRBJ2-2
cdr3_length: 13
clone_size: .
v_call: TRBV15
cdr3_aa: CATKRGGTGELFF
cdr3_nt: TGTGCCACCAAGCGGGGGGGCACCGGGGAGCTGTTTTTT

d_call: .
j_call: TRBJ1-3
cdr3_length: 13
clone_size: .
v_call: TRBV18
cdr3_aa: CASSPEASGTIYF
cdr3_nt: TGTGCCAGCTCACCAGAAGCTTCAGGCACCATATATTTT

d_call: TRBD2
j_call: TRBJ2-1
cdr3_length: 15
clone_size: .
v_call: TRBV7-2
cdr3_aa: CASSYGGGPRNEQFF
cdr3_nt: TGTGCCAGCAGCTATGGGGGGGGACCTAGGAATGAGCAGTTCTTC

d_call: TRBD1
j_call: TRBJ2-1
cdr3_length: 16
clone_size: .
v_call: TRBV11-2
cdr3_aa: CASSLEPGQAYSEQFF
cdr3_nt: TGTGCCAGCAGCTTGGAACCGGGACAGGCCTACAGTGAGCAGTTCTTC

d_call: .
j_call: TRBJ2-7
cdr3_length: 14
clone_size: .
v_call: TRBV18
cdr3_aa: CASSPQATGYEQYF
cdr3_nt: TGTGCCAGCTCACCACAAGCTACAGGGTACGAGCAGTACTTC

d_call: .
j_call: TRBJ2-5
cdr3_length: 13
clone_size: .
v_call: TRBV2
cdr3_aa: CASTEGARETQYF
cdr3_nt: TGTGCCAGCACCGAAGGGGCTAGGGAGACCCAGTACTTC

d_call: TRBD2
j_call: TRBJ2-7
cdr3_length: 10
clone_size: .
v_call: TRBV20-1
cdr3_aa: CSAWGGEQYF
cdr3_nt: TGCAGTGCTTGGGGGGGGGAGCAGTACTTC

d_call: TRBD1
j_call: TRBJ1-2
cdr3_length: 14
clone_size: .
v_call: TRBV6-5
cdr3_aa: CASRLQQGTGGYTF
cdr3_nt: TGTGCCAGCAGACTTCAACAGGGGACGGGCGGCTACACCTTC

d_call: TRBD2
j_call: TRBJ2-3
cdr3_length: 15
clone_size: .
v_call: TRBV7-9
cdr3_aa: CASTEAGGPTDTQYF
cdr3_nt: TGTGCCAGCACCGAAGCGGGGGGGCCCACAGATACGCAGTATTTT

d_call: TRBD1
j_call: TRBJ1-1
cdr3_length: 18
clone_size: .
v_call: TRBV11-2
cdr3_aa: CASSLVWGQGEMNTEAFF
cdr3_nt: TGTGCCAGCAGCTTAGTTTGGGGACAGGGGGAAATGAACACTGAAGCTTTCTTT

d_call: .
j_call: TRBJ1-1
cdr3_length: 15
clone_size: .
v_call: TRBV5-6
cdr3_aa: CASSFLGHRNTEAFF
cdr3_nt: TGTGCCAGCAGCTTCCTTGGACACCGAAACACTGAAGCTTTCTTT

d_call: .
j_call: TRBJ2-3
cdr3_length: 14
clone_size: many
v_call: TRBV25-1
cdr3_aa: CASSFWGGTDTQYF
cdr3_nt: TGTGCCAGCAGTTTCTGGGGGGGCACAGATACGCAGTATTTT

d_call: TRBD1
j_call: TRBJ1-2
cdr3_length: 14
clone_size: once
v_call: TRBV2
cdr3_aa: CASSDREAAYGYTF
cdr3_nt: TGTGCCAGCAGCGACAGGGAGGCGGCCTATGGCTACACCTTC

d_call: .
j_call: TRBJ2-1
cdr3_length: 15
clone_size: .
v_call: TRBV2
cdr3_aa: CASSPKGGANNEQFF
cdr3_nt: TGTGCCAGCAGTCCCAAAGGGGGGGCAAACAATGAGCAGTTCTTC

d_call: TRBD2
j_call: TRBJ2-2
cdr3_length: 16
clone_size: .
v_call: TRBV5-1
cdr3_aa: CASSLVERGAAGELFF
cdr3_nt: TGCGCCAGCAGCTTGGTTGAGCGGGGGGCCGCCGGGGAGCTGTTTTTT

d_call: .
j_call: TRBJ1-2
cdr3_length: 14
clone_size: .
v_call: TRBV28
cdr3_aa: CASSLGAGPYGYTF
cdr3_nt: TGTGCCAGCAGTTTAGGGGCAGGGCCCTATGGCTACACCTTC

d_call: .
j_call: TRBJ2-5
cdr3_length: 15
clone_size: .
v_call: TRBV27
cdr3_aa: CASSLDWGRQETQYF
cdr3_nt: TGTGCCAGCAGTCTCGACTGGGGCCGCCAAGAGACCCAGTACTTC

d_call: TRBD1
j_call: TRBJ1-4
cdr3_length: 15
clone_size: .
v_call: TRBV28
cdr3_aa: CASSSRQGEGEKLFF
cdr3_nt: TGTGCCAGCAGTTCTCGACAGGGGGAAGGAGAAAAACTGTTTTTT